These T cell receptor beta chains were read from a single sample in a study of cytomegalovirus exposure and HLA in healthy donors. Method: immunoSEQ multiplex PCR; TCRdb's copy keeps in-frame clones and lacks some. The sample lists 150,000 to 200,000 clones; 75% to 90% were seen once. Sequenced: PBMCs. All receptors come from a woman between 45 and 60 years old in good health and CMV-seropositive. Both conserved end residues are part of each CDR3. D genes are given only for firm matches. Size values are once, few and many counts, or a class for expanded clones, and some rows have none.

d_call	clone_size	v_call	j_call	cdr3_nt	cdr3_aa
TRBD2	NA	TRBV14	TRBJ2-1	TGTGCCAGCAGCCAAAATAGCGGGGGTGTAAGTGAGCAGTTCTTC	CASSQNSGGVSEQFF
TRBD2	once	TRBV11-2	TRBJ2-3	TGTGCCAGCAGCTTACCGGGACTAGCGGGCACAGATACGCAGTATTTT	CASSLPGLAGTDTQYF
TRBD1	NA	TRBV4-1	TRBJ1-2	TGCGCCAGCAGCCAAGTCTGGACAGGGAAGGATGGCTACACCTTC	CASSQVWTGKDGYTF
TRBD2	NA	TRBV4-2	TRBJ2-1	TGTGCCAGCAGCCAGATTCTAGCGGTTTTCAATGAGCAGTTCTTC	CASSQILAVFNEQFF
TRBD1	NA	TRBV19	TRBJ1-6	TGTGCCAGTAGTGCCGAACAGGGGCCCAATTCACCCCTCCACTTT	CASSAEQGPNSPLHF
NA	NA	TRBV9	TRBJ2-5	TGTGCCAGCAGCGTAGATTGGCTCTGGGAGACCCAGTACTTC	CASSVDWLWETQYF
NA	NA	TRBV6-6	TRBJ1-6	TGTGCCAGCGTCCAGGGAATTAATTCACCCCTCCACTTT	CASVQGINSPLHF
TRBD1	NA	TRBV7-2	TRBJ1-5	TGTGCCAGCAGCTACAGGGGCCCCGGGGGCAATCAGCCCCAGCATTTT	CASSYRGPGGNQPQHF
TRBD1	once	TRBV6-1	TRBJ2-7	TGTGCCAGCAACCTGGACAGGGGCTACGAGCAGTACTTC	CASNLDRGYEQYF
NA	NA	TRBV7-9	TRBJ2-1	TGTGCCAGCAGCTTAGCGGGCAGCCGGAGGGATGAGCAGTTCTTC	CASSLAGSRRDEQFF
TRBD2	NA	TRBV6-1	TRBJ2-2	TGTGCCAGTCGGGGGGACACCGGGGAGCTGTTTTTT	CASRGDTGELFF
TRBD2	NA	TRBV6-6	TRBJ2-7	TGTGCCAGCCGATTGGGACTATCCTCCTACGAGCAGTACTTC	CASRLGLSSYEQYF
TRBD1	NA	TRBV29-1	TRBJ2-4	TGCAGCGGCCGGACAGGGGGGTCCAAAAACATTCAGTACTTC	CSGRTGGSKNIQYF